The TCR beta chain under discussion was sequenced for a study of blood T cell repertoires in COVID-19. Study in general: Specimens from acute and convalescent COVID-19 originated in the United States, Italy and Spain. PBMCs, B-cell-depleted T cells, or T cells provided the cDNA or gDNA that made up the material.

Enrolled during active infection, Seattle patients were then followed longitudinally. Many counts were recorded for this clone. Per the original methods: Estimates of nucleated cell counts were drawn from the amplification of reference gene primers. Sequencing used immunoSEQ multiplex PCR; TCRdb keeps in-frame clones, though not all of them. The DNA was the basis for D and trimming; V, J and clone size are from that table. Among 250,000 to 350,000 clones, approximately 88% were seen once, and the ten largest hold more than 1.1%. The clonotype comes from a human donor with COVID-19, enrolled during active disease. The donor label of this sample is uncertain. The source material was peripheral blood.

The CDR3 reads CASTPHRGGRAGNEQFF. CDR3 nucleotide sequence: TGTGCCAGTACCCCCCATCGGGGGGGTAGAGCGGGAAATGAGCAGTTCTTC. The rearrangement joins TRBV19 to TRBJ2-1, with 8 bases lining up with TRBD2. This CDR3 region has 17 residues. With V trimmed by 7 bases and J by 7 bases, 18 bases remained unmatched. Germline CDR1 is LNHDA and CDR2 is SQIVND (reference sequence).